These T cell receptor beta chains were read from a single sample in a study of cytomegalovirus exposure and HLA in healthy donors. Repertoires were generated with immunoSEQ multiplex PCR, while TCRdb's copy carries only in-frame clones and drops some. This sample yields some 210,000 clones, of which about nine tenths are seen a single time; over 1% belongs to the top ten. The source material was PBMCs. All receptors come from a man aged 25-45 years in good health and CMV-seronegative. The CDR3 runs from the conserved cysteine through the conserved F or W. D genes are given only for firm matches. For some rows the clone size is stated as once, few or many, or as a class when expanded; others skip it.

CASSTGTVFEAFF	TGTGCCAGCAGCACAGGGACGGTCTTTGAAGCTTTCTTT	.	TRBJ1-1	.	TRBV5-5
CASSQELTGWGYTF	TGCGCCAGCAGCCAAGAGTTGACAGGGTGGGGCTACACCTTC	TRBD1	TRBJ1-2	.	TRBV4-1
CASSLVGVDVTGGYEQYF	TGTGCCAGCAGTTTAGTGGGGGTGGATGTGACAGGGGGTTACGAGCAGTACTTC	TRBD1	TRBJ2-7	few	TRBV28
CASSLWGPSGELFF	TGTGCCAGCAGCTTGTGGGGCCCCTCCGGGGAGCTGTTTTTT	.	TRBJ2-2	.	TRBV5-4
CATSRGGLSQMEKLFF	TGTGCCACCAGCAGAGGAGGATTGAGCCAGATGGAAAAACTGTTTTTT	.	TRBJ1-4	once	TRBV15
CASSTGLAGGPVVKDTQYF	TGTGCCAGCAGCACGGGACTAGCGGGGGGGCCCGTTGTAAAAGATACGCAGTATTTT	TRBD2	TRBJ2-3	.	TRBV27
CASSPWEDEKLFF	TGCGCCAGCAGTCCGTGGGAGGACGAAAAACTGTTTTTT	.	TRBJ1-4	.	TRBV5-1
CASSLGSPGVQPQHF	TGTGCCAGCAGCTTAGGGTCTCCGGGGGTGCAGCCCCAGCATTTT	.	TRBJ1-5	.	TRBV7-2
CASSQRGGDTQYF	TGCGCCAGCAGCCAGCGGGGGGGAGATACGCAGTATTTT	TRBD2	TRBJ2-3	.	TRBV5-1
CASSQDAGGPYEQYF	TGCGCCAGCAGCCAAGACGCCGGGGGGCCCTACGAGCAGTACTTC	.	TRBJ2-7	.	TRBV4-1
CASSLSRVGNTEAFF	TGTGCCAGCAGCTTGAGCAGGGTTGGGAACACTGAAGCTTTCTTT	.	TRBJ1-1	.	TRBV5-6
CASKTGGHMNTEAFF	TGCGCCAGCAAGACAGGGGGCCACATGAACACTGAAGCTTTCTTT	TRBD1	TRBJ1-1	.	TRBV5-1
CASRRGQIYGYTF	TGTGCCAGCAGGAGGGGACAGATCTATGGCTACACCTTC	TRBD1	TRBJ1-2	.	TRBV6-6
CASSSLAPGTDTQYF	TGTGCCAGCAGCTCCCTAGCGCCTGGCACAGATACGCAGTATTTT	.	TRBJ2-3	.	TRBV11-2
CASSHRSQETQYF	TGTGCCAGCAGCCACAGGTCTCAAGAGACCCAGTACTTC	.	TRBJ2-5	.	TRBV5-8
CASSLGDSLKKLFF	TGCGCCAGCAGCTTGGGGGACAGTCTCAAAAAACTGTTTTTT	TRBD1	TRBJ1-4	.	TRBV5-1
CASTLSVSANYGYTF	TGTGCCAGTACTCTTTCCGTGTCTGCTAACTATGGCTACACCTTC	.	TRBJ1-2	.	TRBV19